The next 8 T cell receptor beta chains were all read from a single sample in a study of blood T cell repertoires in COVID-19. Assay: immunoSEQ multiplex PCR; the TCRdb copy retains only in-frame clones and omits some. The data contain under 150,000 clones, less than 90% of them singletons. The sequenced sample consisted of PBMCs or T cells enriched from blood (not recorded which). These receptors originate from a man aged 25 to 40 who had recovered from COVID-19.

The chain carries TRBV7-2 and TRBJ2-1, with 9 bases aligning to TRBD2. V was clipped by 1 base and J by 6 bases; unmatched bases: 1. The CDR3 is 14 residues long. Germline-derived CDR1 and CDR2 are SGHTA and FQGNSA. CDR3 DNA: TGTGCCAGCAGCTTAGTAGCGGGAGCCAATGAGCAGTTCTTC. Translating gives CASSLVAGANEQFF.

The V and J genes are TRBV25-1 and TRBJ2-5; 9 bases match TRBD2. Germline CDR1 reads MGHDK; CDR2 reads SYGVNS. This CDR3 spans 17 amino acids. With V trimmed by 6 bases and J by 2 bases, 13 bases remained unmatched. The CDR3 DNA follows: TGTGCCAGCAGGGGAGCTAGCGGGATTTTCAATCAAGAGACCCAGTACTTC. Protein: CASRGASGIFNQETQYF.

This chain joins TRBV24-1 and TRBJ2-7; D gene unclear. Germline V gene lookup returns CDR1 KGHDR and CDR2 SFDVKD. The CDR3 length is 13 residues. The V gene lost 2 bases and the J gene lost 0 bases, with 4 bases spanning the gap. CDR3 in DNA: TGTGCCACCAGTGATTCCCGCTCCTACGAGCAGTACTTC. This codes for CATSDSRSYEQYF.

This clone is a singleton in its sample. Written as DNA, the CDR3 is TGTGCCAGCAGTGTGTTCACAAATCAGCCCCAGCATTTT. Residues: CASSVFTNQPQHF. V is TRBV2 and J is TRBJ1-5; the D is unclear. The CDR3 runs 13 residues. Germline assignment: CDR1 SNHLY and CDR2 FYNNEI. V was pared by 4 bases and J by 4 bases, with 8 bases between.

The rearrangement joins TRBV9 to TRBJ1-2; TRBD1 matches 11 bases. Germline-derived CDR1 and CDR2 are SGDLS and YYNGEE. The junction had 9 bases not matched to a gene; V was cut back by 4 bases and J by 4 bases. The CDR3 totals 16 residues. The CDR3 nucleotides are TGTGCCAGCAGCCCCCGGACAGGGGGCGCGATCTATGGCTACACCTTC. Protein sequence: CASSPRTGGAIYGYTF.

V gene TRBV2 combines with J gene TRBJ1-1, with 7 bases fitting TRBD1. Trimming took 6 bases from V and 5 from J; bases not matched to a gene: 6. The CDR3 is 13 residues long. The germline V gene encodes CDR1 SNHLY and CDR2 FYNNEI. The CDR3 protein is CASRPAGGTEAFF. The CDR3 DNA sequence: TGTGCCAGCAGGCCCGCAGGGGGAACTGAAGCTTTCTTT. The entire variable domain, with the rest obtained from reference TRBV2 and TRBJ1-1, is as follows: EPEVTQTPSHQVTQMGQEVILRCVPISNHLYFYWYRQILGQKVEFLVSFYNNEISEKSEIFDDQFSVERPDGSNFTLKIRSTKLEDSAMYFCASRPAGGTEAFFGQGTRLTVV.

CDR3 DNA: TGTGCCAGCAGCCCTCGGACAGGGGTTGGCTACACCTTC. This sequence encodes CASSPRTGVGYTF. The V call is TRBV11-2, the J call TRBJ1-2, with 9 bases matching TRBD1. The CDR3 extends over 13 amino acids. With 5 bases clipped from V and 7 bases from J, the junction kept 5 bases outside the gene matches. Germline loops: CDR1 SGHAT, CDR2 FQNNGV.

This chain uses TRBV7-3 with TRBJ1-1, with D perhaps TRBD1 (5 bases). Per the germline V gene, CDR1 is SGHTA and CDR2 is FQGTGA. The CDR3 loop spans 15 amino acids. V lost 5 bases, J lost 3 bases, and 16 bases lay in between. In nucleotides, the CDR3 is TGTGCCAGCAGCCTCATAGGGGCGGGGGACACTGAAGCTTTCTTT. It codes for CASSLIGAGDTEAFF.